This is a list of T cell receptor beta chains from one sample in a study of technical replicates of blood from several donors. Sequencing used immunoSEQ multiplex PCR; TCRdb keeps in-frame clones, though not all of them. The profile shows around 79,000 clones, 91% of them singletons. The sample comprised T cells isolated from PBMCs. The receptors were sampled from a human donor in good health. CDR3s include the opening cysteine and the closing phenylalanine or tryptophan. The order of the fields is D gene, clone size, J gene, V gene, CDR3 DNA, CDR3 protein. A D gene is named only where the DNA matches it firmly. The size entry is marked missing in some rows and otherwise reads once, few, many or a size class.

d_call: .; clone_size: .; j_call: TRBJ2-7; v_call: TRBV11-3; cdr3_nt: TGTGCCAGCAGCTTAGTACGACAGTCGAGGGAGCAGTACTTC; cdr3_aa: CASSLVRQSREQYF
d_call: TRBD2; clone_size: .; j_call: TRBJ2-2; v_call: TRBV19; cdr3_nt: TGTGCCAGTCGGGGGGACAACACCGGGGAGCTGTTTTTT; cdr3_aa: CASRGDNTGELFF
d_call: TRBD1; clone_size: once; j_call: TRBJ1-3; v_call: TRBV6-5; cdr3_nt: TGTGCCAGCAGTCGAGGGACAGGCGGAAACACCATATATTTT; cdr3_aa: CASSRGTGGNTIYF
d_call: .; clone_size: .; j_call: TRBJ1-1; v_call: TRBV1; cdr3_nt: TGCACCCGACAGAGACCGGAAGCTTTCTTT; cdr3_aa: CTRQRPEAFF
d_call: .; clone_size: .; j_call: TRBJ2-7; v_call: TRBV6-5; cdr3_nt: TGTGCCAGCAGTTACTCTTCTGGGGGCTGGACCTACGAGCAGTACTTC; cdr3_aa: CASSYSSGGWTYEQYF
d_call: .; clone_size: .; j_call: TRBJ2-1; v_call: TRBV7-7; cdr3_nt: TGTGCCAGCAGCTTAGGGCAGGGTACCTACAATGAGCAGTTCTTC; cdr3_aa: CASSLGQGTYNEQFF
d_call: .; clone_size: .; j_call: TRBJ2-4; v_call: TRBV7-2; cdr3_nt: TGTGCCAGCAGCTTAGGACAGGAAAACATTCAGTACTTC; cdr3_aa: CASSLGQENIQYF
d_call: TRBD1; clone_size: once; j_call: TRBJ1-5; v_call: TRBV4-1; cdr3_nt: TGCGCCAGCAGCCCAAGCGGACAGGGGGCTTACAATCAGCCCCAGCATTTT; cdr3_aa: CASSPSGQGAYNQPQHF
d_call: .; clone_size: .; j_call: TRBJ1-2; v_call: TRBV6-1; cdr3_nt: TGTGCCAGCAGTGAAGATCCCCAGACAGCGACTCATAACTATGGCTACACCTTC; cdr3_aa: CASSEDPQTATHNYGYTF
d_call: TRBD2; clone_size: .; j_call: TRBJ2-3; v_call: TRBV13; cdr3_nt: TGTGCCAGCAGCTTAATCCGGGAGGGCTTTTATACGCAGTATTTT; cdr3_aa: CASSLIREGFYTQYF